Shown below are 19 T cell receptor beta chains from a single sample sequenced in a study of response to subunit inactivated influenza vaccine. A single record per CDR3 protein comes from TCRdb applying MiXCR to the RT-PCR reads. The sample consists of a few hundred thousand distinct CDR3 sequences, around 7.7% of them appearing once. The sample in question was PBMCs from blood, obtained around 2 years after vaccination. These receptor sequences come from a man between 50 and 70 years old who received an inactivated influenza vaccine.

J is TRBJ2-2 and V is TRBV30, with TRBD2 identical over 8 bases. Germline CDR1 is GTSNPN and CDR2 is SVGIG (reference sequence). The CDR3 contains 17 residues. V shed 3 bases, J shed 2 bases, and the junction held 11 bases outside the gene matches. Here the CDR3 DNA reads TGTGCCTGGAGAAAGGGAGGAGCGGGGGCAAACACCGGGGAGCTGTTTTTT. Translating gives CAWRKGGAGANTGELFF. The entire variable domain, with the rest obtained from reference TRBV30 and TRBJ2-2, is as follows: SQTIHQWPATLVQPVGSPLSLECTVEGTSNPNLYWYRQAAGRGLQLLFYSVGIGQISSEVPQNLSASRPQDRQFILSSKKLLLSDSGFYLCAWRKGGAGANTGELFFGEGSRLTVL.

This clonotype was observed at least ten times. The CDR3 loop is CASSHGPQEEPQHF. The CDR3 DNA reads TGTGCCAGCAGTCACGGGCCCCAGGAGGAGCCCCAGCATTTT. This chain joins TRBV28 and TRBJ1-5; no clear D gene. The CDR3 length is 14 residues. From germline, CDR1 is MDHEN and CDR2 SYDVKM. V shed 5 bases and J shed 8 bases, with 16 bases lying between them.

This clonotype was detected only a few times. This chain connects TRBV7-9 to TRBJ2-3; a possible D gene is TRBD2 (6 bases). Trimming shortened V by 3 bases and J by 5 bases, and 15 bases separated the two germline ends. Germline CDR1 is SEHNR and CDR2 is FQNEAQ (reference sequence). The CDR3 loop spans 15 amino acids. DNA of the CDR3: TGTGCCAGCAGCTTTCTTCTCACGGGAGAAGATACGCAGTATTTT. It translates to CASSFLLTGEDTQYF.

The table lists this clonotype with a few counts. The V gene is TRBV4-3, the J gene TRBJ2-7; no definite D call. The germline CDR1 and CDR2 sequences are LGHNA and YSLEER. Trimming took 0 bases from V and 0 from J, leaving 9 bases between them. This CDR3 is built from 15 residues. The CDR3 DNA reads as TGCGCCAGCAGCCAAGAAAGGCGGACCTCCTACGAGCAGTACTTC. Translating gives CASSQERRTSYEQYF.

The chain combines TRBV20-1 with TRBJ1-6; D gene unclear. Germline V gene sequence: CDR1 DFQATT, CDR2 SNEGSKA (reference sequence). Trimming took off 5 bases at V and 6 bases at J, with 11 bases between the two ends. The CDR3 has 13 residues. In DNA form, the CDR3 reads TGCAGTGCTGTCGAGACTGGTAATTCACCCCTCCACTTT. Amino acids: CSAVETGNSPLHF.

This clonotype was counted at least ten times. The chain links TRBV4-2 to TRBJ2-7; 7 bases line up with TRBD1. V was pared by 4 bases and J by 4 bases, with 19 bases of the junction left unmatched. The CDR3 sequence is 18 residues long. Germline V gene lookup returns CDR1 LGHNA and CDR2 YNFKEQ. CDR3 residues: CASSRDLSRTGLPYEQYF. The CDR3 DNA reads as TGTGCCAGCAGCCGAGACCTTAGTAGGACAGGCCTCCCTTACGAGCAGTACTTC.

The CDR3 nucleotides are TGTGCCATCCGAGTCACAGCGGGAGGGGTAGATACGCAGTATTTT. Amino acids: CAIRVTAGGVDTQYF. V gene TRBV10-3 combines with J gene TRBJ2-3; 10 positions agree with TRBD2. Trimming removed 8 bases from V and 5 bases from J; junction bases left unmatched: 10. Germline values: CDR1 ENHRY, CDR2 SYGVKD. The CDR3 length is 15 residues.

In this sample, this clonotype turned up many times. The CDR3 DNA reads as TGCGCCAGCAGCCTCCGACAGGGGAATCAGCCCCAGCATTTT. Translation: CASSLRQGNQPQHF. The chain has TRBV4-1 and TRBJ1-5, with TRBD1 matching over 8 bases. V shed 4 bases, J shed 4 bases, and the junction held 3 bases outside the gene matches. This CDR3 is 14 amino acids long. Germline V lookup: CDR1 MGHRA, CDR2 YSYEKL.

This clonotype was seen only a few times. This rearrangement joins TRBV20-1 to TRBJ2-3; the match to TRBD2 covers 8 bases. After removal of 6 bases from V and 3 bases from J, the junction contained 11 bases not matched to a gene. This CDR3 comprises 15 residues. The germline V gene encodes CDR1 DFQATT and CDR2 SNEGSKA (reference sequence). In DNA form, the CDR3 reads TGCAGTGCAACCTCGAGCGGGAGCGCGACAGATACGCAGTATTTT. Translating it yields CSATSSGSATDTQYF.

This clonotype was observed a handful of times. The V gene is TRBV20-1, the J gene TRBJ2-1, with 10 bases matching TRBD1. V was clipped by 5 bases and J by 8 bases; unmatched bases: 15. CDR3 length: 16 amino acids. The germline gives CDR1 DFQATT, CDR2 SNEGSKA (reference sequence). CDR3 nucleotides: TGCAGTGCTTTCCTAATTCGGGACAGGGGTCTTGATGAGCAGTTCTTC. Translating gives CSAFLIRDRGLDEQFF.

This clonotype was counted ten times or more. V is TRBV5-8 and J is TRBJ1-5; D is undetermined. V was shortened by 0 bases and J by 4 bases, with 11 bases between the two germline ends. CDR3 length: 15 amino acids. CDR1 SGHTS and CDR2 YDEGEE come from the germline V gene. CDR3 DNA sequence: TGTGCCAGCAGCTTGGGATTACAGATTAATCAGCCCCAGCATTTT. Translation gives CASSLGLQINQPQHF.

This clonotype has more than one count but fewer than ten. This chain uses TRBV20-1 with TRBJ1-1; weak D call: TRBD1 (6 bases). The CDR3 covers 12 residues. V shed 6 bases and J shed 8 bases, with 16 bases lying between them. CDR1 and CDR2 (germline): DFQATT, SNEGSKA (reference sequence). In DNA, the CDR3 is TGCAGTGCCACTGTCTGGGACAAAGAAGCTTTCTTT. This encodes CSATVWDKEAFF.

The chain employs TRBV18 and TRBJ2-2; D is possibly TRBD1 (5 bases). Germline values: CDR1 KGHSH, CDR2 LQKENI. CDR3 length: 16 amino acids. The V and J ends lost 1 base and 5 bases respectively, with 14 bases between them. The CDR3 is CASSPLAGSLTGELFF. In DNA form, the CDR3 reads TGTGCCAGCTCACCACTTGCAGGGTCATTGACCGGGGAGCTGTTTTTT.

This clonotype was counted a few times. The genes are TRBV2 and TRBJ2-1; D assignment may be TRBD1 or TRBD2 (5 bases each). This CDR3 has 12 amino acids. Between the trimmed V and J ends, which lost 10 bases and 5 bases, there was a span of 12 bases. In germline, CDR1 is SNHLY, CDR2 FYNNEI. CDR3 amino acids: CATWDHHNEQFF. Written as DNA, the CDR3 is TGTGCCACGTGGGACCACCACAATGAGCAGTTCTTC.

This clonotype was counted many times. CDR3 sequence: CASSQDGGQNNSPLHF. DNA for the CDR3: TGCGCCAGCAGCCAAGATGGGGGACAGAATAATTCACCCCTCCACTTT. This chain connects TRBV4-1 to TRBJ1-6; 7 nucleotides align to TRBD1. This CDR3 has 16 residues. Trimming cost V 0 bases and J 5 bases; bases outside gene matches: 4. Germline values: CDR1 MGHRA, CDR2 YSYEKL.

The genes are TRBV2 and TRBJ2-7, with unresolved D. V was trimmed by 0 bases and J by 4 bases, leaving 7 bases between them. CDR1 is SNHLY, CDR2 FYNNEI, per germline. The CDR3 extends over 13 amino acids. The DNA of the CDR3 is TGTGCCAGCAGTGAAGCACCTCTTTACGAGCAGTACTTC. Its translation is CASSEAPLYEQYF. The full variable domain, completed using reference TRBV2 and TRBJ2-7, is EPEVTQTPSHQVTQMGQEVILRCVPISNHLYFYWYRQILGQKVEFLVSFYNNEISEKSEIFDDQFSVERPDGSNFTLKIRSTKLEDSAMYFCASSEAPLYEQYFGPGTRLTVT.

This clonotype has ten or more counts. J is TRBJ1-5 and V is TRBV4-2; no clear D gene. Germline CDR1 reads LGHNA; CDR2 reads YNFKEQ. The CDR3 length is 15 residues. The ends were cut back, 0 bases at V and 0 bases at J, with 6 bases in the middle. Written as DNA, the CDR3 is TGTGCCAGCAGCCAAGATTTTAGTAGCAATCAGCCCCAGCATTTT. Protein sequence: CASSQDFSSNQPQHF.

This clonotype was observed a handful of times. This chain joins TRBV14 and TRBJ1-2; D not resolved. CDR1 and CDR2 from the germline V gene are SGHDN and FVKESK. This CDR3 has 13 residues. Between the trimmed V and J ends, which lost 1 base and 7 bases, there was a span of 10 bases. For the CDR3, the DNA is TGTGCCAGCAGCCAAGCCTGGGTTGGTGGCTACACCTTC. Translated, it gives CASSQAWVGGYTF. Drawing the rest from reference TRBV14 and TRBJ1-2, the complete variable domain is EAGVTQFPSHSVIEKGQTVTLRCDPISGHDNLYWYRRVMGKEIKFLLHFVKESKQDESGMPNNRFLAERTGGTYSTLKVQPAELEDSGVYFCASSQAWVGGYTFGSGTRLTVV.

CDR3 DNA sequence: TGTGCCAGCAGTGATTGGGGACGCCAAGAGACCCAGTACTTC. Translated, it gives CASSDWGRQETQYF. This sequence joins TRBV2 and TRBJ2-5, with D tentatively TRBD1 or TRBD2 (5 bases each). V was shortened by 3 bases and J by 1 base, with 9 bases between the two germline ends. The CDR3 consists of 14 residues. From germline, CDR1 is SNHLY and CDR2 FYNNEI.